The 24 T cell receptor beta chains reported below all come from one sample, sequenced in a study of post-analysis software for immune sequencing data. TCR beta cDNA libraries had unique molecular identifiers. MiXCR was run by TCRdb on the PCR reads, yielding one entry per CDR3 protein. The sample gives approximately 260,000 distinct CDR3 sequences, 30% to 45% of which show up once; 4% to 6% is in the top ten. These receptors' targets are unknown. Study outcomes and limitations: Controls had lower frequencies than patients of about 5 TRBV segments, which included TRBV5-6, TRBV5-1 and TRBV20-1.

Sample: blood. The receptors stem from a girl aged 5 to 17 with multiple sclerosis.

This clonotype was observed at least ten times. V is TRBV29-1 and J is TRBJ2-5; D not resolved. The CDR3 is 14 residues long. Trimming took 2 bases from V and 7 from J, leaving 17 bases between them. The V gene's germline CDR1 is SQVTM and CDR2 ANQGSEA. DNA for the CDR3: TGCAGCGTTGAAACGGACCCCCGGATTGGGACCCAGTACTTC. Its translation is CSVETDPRIGTQYF.

This clonotype was detected many times. The chain links TRBV20-1 to TRBJ2-5, with a possible D match to TRBD2 (5 bases). The germline V gene has CDR1 DFQATT and CDR2 SNEGSKA (reference sequence). V was clipped by 6 bases and J by 5 bases, with 7 bases between them. The CDR3 is made up of 10 amino acids. The CDR3 bases are TGCAGTGCGCGGAGGGAGACCCAGTACTTC. Its translation: CSARRETQYF.

This clonotype was seen ten or more times. The chain carries TRBV5-1 and TRBJ2-6; 9 nucleotides align to TRBD1. This CDR3 spans 18 amino acids. CDR1 is SGHRS and CDR2 is YFSETQ in the germline V gene. J lost 4 bases, V lost 4 bases, and 12 bases had no gene match. The CDR3 sequence is CASSGGTGTFRGANVLTF. DNA of the CDR3: TGCGCCAGCAGCGGCGGGACAGGGACCTTTCGGGGGGCCAACGTCCTGACTTTC.

This clonotype was seen many times. The chain links TRBV18 to TRBJ2-5, with D possibly called TRBD1 or TRBD2 (5 bases each). From germline, CDR1 is KGHSH and CDR2 LQKENI. Trimming took off 6 bases at V and 2 bases at J, with 10 bases between the two ends. CDR3 length equals 13 residues. CDR3 in amino acids: CASSGTSQETQYF. CDR3 bases: TGTGCCAGCTCCGGGACCAGTCAAGAGACCCAGTACTTC.

This rearrangement joins TRBV20-1 to TRBJ1-1, with a tentative D call TRBD1 (5 bases). The V end lost 1 base, the J end lost 4 bases, and 31 bases lay between the germline ends. The CDR3 has 20 residues. Germline CDR1 reads DFQATT; CDR2 reads SNEGSKA (reference sequence). CDR3 DNA: TGCAGTGCTAGAGGGGGGATACCGGGAGAAACCAGTCCACGAACCACTGAAGCTTTCTTT. Translating gives CSARGGIPGETSPRTTEAFF.

The chain couples TRBV12-3 or TRBV12-4 to TRBJ2-3; D not resolved. The CDR3 loop spans 14 amino acids. The germline V and J ends were trimmed by 5 bases and 4 bases, with 13 bases remaining between them. Here the CDR3 DNA reads TGTGCCAGCAGTCCCATTATGCCCCCAGATACGCAGTATTTT. Translation gives CASSPIMPPDTQYF.

Turning to this clonotype: A single base separates this from a much larger clone, so it may be a read error. The chain has TRBV9 and TRBJ2-3; tentatively, D is TRBD1 or TRBD2 (5 bases each). Trimming shortened V by 0 bases and J by 0 bases, and 14 bases separated the two germline ends. Germline-derived CDR1 and CDR2 are SGDLS and YYNGEE. The CDR3 contains 17 residues. The CDR3 spells CASSVVGRNLSTDTQYF. The CDR3 bases are TGTGCCAGCAGCGTAGTGGGACGAAACCTTAGCACAGATACGCAGTATTTT.

This clonotype was recorded many times. The chain employs TRBV7-9 and TRBJ2-5; no reliable D call. The germline V gene encodes CDR1 SEHNR and CDR2 FQNEAQ (reference sequence). With 2 bases removed from V and 3 bases from J, the gap between germline ends came to 10 bases. This CDR3 is 14 amino acids long. The CDR3 DNA sequence: TGTGCCAGCAGCTTACGGCGGATGGAAGAGACCCAGTACTTC. It specifies CASSLRRMEETQYF.

The chain combines TRBV7-3 with TRBJ1-6, with unresolved D. CDR3 length: 14 residues. V gave up 5 bases and J gave up 9 bases, with 14 bases separating them. Per germline, CDR1 SGHTA and CDR2 FQGTGA. The CDR3 loop is CASSNRTFGSPLHF. Written as DNA, the CDR3 is TGTGCCAGCAGCAACCGGACGTTCGGTTCACCCCTCCACTTT.

As for this clonotype: This may be a read error, as it is one base from a much larger clone. This sequence joins TRBV20-1 and TRBJ2-3; D gene uncertain. The CDR3 length is 14 residues. Germline CDR1 reads DFQATT; CDR2 reads SNEGSKA (reference sequence). The CDR3 DNA sequence: TGCAGTGCCAGAGGCATTCTGGGCGGAGATACGCAGTATTTT. As protein: CSARGILGGDTQYF.

V and J are TRBV20-1 and TRBJ2-3, with D perhaps matching TRBD2 (6 bases). Trimming shortened V by 3 bases and J by 0 bases, and 13 bases separated the two germline ends. CDR1 is DFQATT, CDR2 SNEGSKA, per germline (reference sequence). The CDR3 loop spans 15 amino acids. The CDR3, as DNA: TGCAGTGCTAGTGCTAGCGCCACTAGCACAGATACGCAGTATTTT. It specifies CSASASATSTDTQYF.

This clonotype has a count of ten or more. The chain uses TRBV20-1 and TRBJ1-2; 7 positions match TRBD1. The germline V gene has CDR1 DFQATT and CDR2 SNEGSKA (reference sequence). The CDR3 totals 13 residues. J lost 3 bases, V lost 5 bases, and 6 bases had no gene match. This chain's CDR3 is CSAPTGADYGYTF. As DNA, the CDR3 is TGCAGTGCTCCCACAGGGGCTGACTATGGCTACACCTTC.

This clonotype was detected only a few times. A much larger clone lies a single base off, so this may be a read error. This chain joins TRBV5-1 and TRBJ2-1; TRBD2 matches 10 bases. Germline CDR1 reads SGHRS; CDR2 reads YFSETQ. The CDR3 consists of 18 residues. CDR3 amino acids: CASSPAPPTSGVYNERFF. The CDR3 DNA sequence: TGCGCCAGCAGCCCGGCGCCCCCTACTAGCGGGGTTTACAATGAGCGGTTCTTC.

This clonotype was observed a handful of times. The J gene is TRBJ1-2, the V gene TRBV10-3; 8 nucleotides match TRBD1. This CDR3 is built from 12 residues. From germline, CDR1 is ENHRY and CDR2 SYGVKD. With V trimmed by 6 bases and J by 8 bases, 5 bases remained unmatched. The CDR3 here is CAIRGQGEGYTF. The CDR3 DNA reads TGTGCCATCAGAGGACAGGGCGAAGGCTACACCTTC.

A remark on this clonotype: This may come from a read error, since a much larger clone is one base off. The V and J genes are TRBV29-1 and TRBJ1-1; 10 nucleotides match TRBD1. The germline V gene has CDR1 SQVTM and CDR2 ANQGSEA. CDR3 size: 15 residues. J lost 2 bases, V lost 8 bases, and 11 bases had no gene match. In DNA, the CDR3 is TGCAGCATTCCTGGGGGACAGGGGCTCAACACTGAAGCTTTCTTT. This encodes CSIPGGQGLNTEAFF.

This clonotype was seen many times. This chain uses TRBV7-2 with TRBJ2-1; no clear D. V lost 3 bases, J lost 10 bases, and 10 bases lay in between. Germline-derived CDR1 and CDR2 are SGHTA and FQGNSA. This CDR3 comprises 12 residues. DNA for the CDR3: TGTGCCAGCAGCTTCTCAGTTTGGGAGCAGTTCTTC. The encoded protein is CASSFSVWEQFF.

This clonotype has only a few counts. The genes are TRBV29-1 and TRBJ2-3, with 10 bases that match TRBD2. This CDR3 spans 16 amino acids. The V gene's germline CDR1 is SQVTM and CDR2 ANQGSEA. The J segment lost 3 bases and the V segment lost 5 bases, leaving 11 bases of the junction unmatched. The CDR3 DNA sequence: TGCAGCGTTCGGGGACTAGCGAGAATGGGGACAGATACGCAGTATTTT. Translated: CSVRGLARMGTDTQYF.

This clonotype was recorded at least ten times. The rearrangement uses TRBV20-1 and TRBJ1-5; 7 bases match TRBD1. V trimming: 2 bases; J trimming: 5 bases; junction bases outside the gene matches: 9. The CDR3 is 15 residues long. The V gene's germline CDR1 is DFQATT and CDR2 SNEGSKA (reference sequence). CDR3 sequence reads: CSARMARGGDQPQHF. The CDR3 bases are TGCAGTGCTAGAATGGCCAGGGGGGGGGATCAGCCCCAGCATTTT.

This clonotype was detected ten times or more. The genes are TRBV28 and TRBJ2-3; D unresolved. The CDR3 length is 14 residues. Trimming removed 7 bases at V and 2 bases at J, with 13 bases between. Germline V CDR1 and CDR2: MDHEN, SYDVKM. This chain's CDR3 is CASTKGPYTDTQYF. CDR3 DNA sequence: TGTGCCAGCACCAAAGGCCCCTACACAGATACGCAGTATTTT.

The V and J genes are TRBV3-1 and TRBJ2-5; D call uncertain. CDR3 length equals 12 residues. Germline loops: CDR1 LGHDT, CDR2 YNNKEL (reference sequence). V lost 7 bases and J lost 5, with 11 bases in between. CDR3 residues: CASTAPGETQYF. CDR3 nucleotides: TGTGCCAGCACCGCCCCCGGGGAGACCCAGTACTTC.

As for this clonotype: It may be a read error: a sequence one base away is much more abundant. The chain combines TRBV9 with TRBJ2-1, with 9 bases that match TRBD1. The CDR3 loop spans 12 amino acids. From germline, CDR1 is SGDLS and CDR2 YYNGEE. The DNA of the CDR3 is TGTGCCTGCAGCACAGGGGGCAGTGAGCAGTTCTTC. Translation: CACSTGGSEQFF. The variable domain in full, completed from reference TRBV9 and TRBJ2-1, reads DSGVTQTPKHLITATGQRVTLRCSPRSGDLSVYWYQQSLDQGLQFLIQYYNGEERAKGNILERFSAQQFPDLHSELNLSSLELGDSALYFCACSTGGSEQFFGPGTRLTVL.

This clonotype was recorded many times. The chain joins TRBV27 to TRBJ1-6; D is undetermined. Germline CDR1 reads MNHEY; CDR2 reads SMNVEV (reference sequence). Trimming cost V 6 bases and J 6 bases, with 12 bases left between them. The CDR3 runs 14 residues. The CDR3: CASSPGRGNSPLHF. CDR3 nucleotides: TGTGCCAGCAGCCCCGGACGGGGTAATTCACCCCTCCACTTT.

The rearrangement links TRBV12-3 or TRBV12-4 to TRBJ1-1; D possibly corresponds to TRBD1 (5 bases). The CDR3 has 13 amino acids. Between the trimmed V and J ends, which lost 6 bases and 10 bases, there was a span of 18 bases. The DNA of the CDR3 is TGTGCCAGCAGCTCTACCCGCTGGGGGGGAGCTTTCTTT. This translates into CASSSTRWGGAFF.

This clonotype was seen repeatedly, ten times or more. V gene TRBV7-9 combines with J gene TRBJ2-3; tentative D call: TRBD2 (6 bases). Trimming removed 5 bases from V and 3 bases from J, with 18 bases in between. This CDR3 has 16 amino acids. CDR1 and CDR2 (germline): SEHNR, FQNEAQ (reference sequence). This chain's CDR3 is CASSPRPGAATDTQYF. The CDR3 DNA follows: TGTGCCAGCAGCCCGCGTCCGGGAGCGGCAACAGATACGCAGTATTTT. Full variable domain (rest looked up from reference TRBV7-9 and TRBJ2-3): DTGVSQNPRHKITKRGQNVTFRCDPISEHNRLYWYRQTLGQGPEFLTYFQNEAQLEKSRLLSDRFSAERPKGSFSTLEIQRTEQGDSAMYLCASSPRPGAATDTQYFGPGTRLTVL.